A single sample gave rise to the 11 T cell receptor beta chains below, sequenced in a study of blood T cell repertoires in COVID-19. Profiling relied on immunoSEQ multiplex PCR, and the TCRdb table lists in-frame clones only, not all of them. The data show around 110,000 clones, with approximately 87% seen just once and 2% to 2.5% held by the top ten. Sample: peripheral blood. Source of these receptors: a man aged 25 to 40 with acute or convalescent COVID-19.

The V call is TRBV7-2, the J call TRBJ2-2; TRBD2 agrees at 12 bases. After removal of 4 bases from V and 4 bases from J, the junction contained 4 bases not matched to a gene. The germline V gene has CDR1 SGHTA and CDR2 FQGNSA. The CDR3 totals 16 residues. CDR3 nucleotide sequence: TGTGCCAGCAGCTCTAGCGGGAGGGCCGGCACCGGGGAGCTGTTTTTT. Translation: CASSSSGRAGTGELFF.

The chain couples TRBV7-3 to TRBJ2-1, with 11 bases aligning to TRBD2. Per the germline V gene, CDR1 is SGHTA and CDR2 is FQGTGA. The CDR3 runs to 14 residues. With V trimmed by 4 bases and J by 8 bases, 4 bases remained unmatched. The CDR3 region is CASSYTSGSDEQFF. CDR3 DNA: TGTGCCAGCAGCTACACTAGCGGGAGCGATGAGCAGTTCTTC.

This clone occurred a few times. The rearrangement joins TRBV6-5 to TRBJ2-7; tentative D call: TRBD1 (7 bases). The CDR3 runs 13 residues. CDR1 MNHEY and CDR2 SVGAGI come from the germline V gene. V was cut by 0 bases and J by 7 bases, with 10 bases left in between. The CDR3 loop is CASSYSQGGEQYV. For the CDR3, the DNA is TGTGCCAGCAGTTACTCGCAGGGGGGTGAGCAGTACGTC.

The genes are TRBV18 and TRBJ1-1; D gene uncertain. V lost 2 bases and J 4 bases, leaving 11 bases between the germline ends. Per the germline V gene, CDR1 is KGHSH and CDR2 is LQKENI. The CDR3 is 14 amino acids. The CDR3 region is CASSPGPGGTEAFF. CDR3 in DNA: TGTGCCAGCTCACCAGGACCAGGAGGCACTGAAGCTTTCTTT. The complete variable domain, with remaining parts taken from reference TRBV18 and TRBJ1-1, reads NAGVMQNPRHLVRRRGQEARLRCSPMKGHSHVYWYRQLPEEGLKFMVYLQKENIIDESGMPKERFSAEFPKEGPSILRIQQVVRGDSAAYFCASSPGPGGTEAFFGQGTRLTVV.

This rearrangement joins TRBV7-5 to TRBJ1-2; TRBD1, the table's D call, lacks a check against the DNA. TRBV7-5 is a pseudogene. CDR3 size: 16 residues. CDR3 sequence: CARSALDSSSPYDYTF. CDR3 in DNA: TGTGCCAGAAGCGCGCTGGACAGTTCTTCACCTTATGACTACACCTTC.

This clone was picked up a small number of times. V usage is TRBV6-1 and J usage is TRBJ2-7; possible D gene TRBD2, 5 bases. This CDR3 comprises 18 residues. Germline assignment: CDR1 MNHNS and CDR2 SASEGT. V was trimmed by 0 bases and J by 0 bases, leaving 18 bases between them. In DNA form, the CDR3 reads TGTGCCAGCAGTGAAGCGTATCGGGGTTTTGTAGGCTCCTACGAGCAGTACGTC. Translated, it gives CASSEAYRGFVGSYEQYV.

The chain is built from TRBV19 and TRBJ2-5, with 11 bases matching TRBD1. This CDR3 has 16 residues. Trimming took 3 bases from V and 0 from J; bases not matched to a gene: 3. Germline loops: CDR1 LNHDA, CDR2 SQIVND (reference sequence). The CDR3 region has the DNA TGTGCCAGTAGTATGGGACAGGGGGGTTACCAAGAGACCCAGTACTTC. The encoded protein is CASSMGQGGYQETQYF.

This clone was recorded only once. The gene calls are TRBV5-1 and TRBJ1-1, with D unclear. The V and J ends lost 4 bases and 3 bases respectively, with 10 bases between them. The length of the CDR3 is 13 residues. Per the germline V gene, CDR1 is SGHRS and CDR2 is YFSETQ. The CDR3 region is CASSPEEDTEAFF. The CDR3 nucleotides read TGCGCCAGCAGCCCCGAGGAGGACACTGAAGCTTTCTTT.

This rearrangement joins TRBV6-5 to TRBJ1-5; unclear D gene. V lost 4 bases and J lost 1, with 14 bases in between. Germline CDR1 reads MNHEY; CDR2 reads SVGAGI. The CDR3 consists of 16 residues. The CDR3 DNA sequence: TGTGCCAGCAGTTCCTATGGGGAGTTCAGCAATCAGCCCCAGCATTTT. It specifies CASSSYGEFSNQPQHF.

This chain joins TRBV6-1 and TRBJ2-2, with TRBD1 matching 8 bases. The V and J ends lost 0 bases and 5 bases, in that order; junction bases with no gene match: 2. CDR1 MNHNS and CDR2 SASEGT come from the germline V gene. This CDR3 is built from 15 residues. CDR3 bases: TGTGCCAGCAGTGAAGCAACAGGGGGGACCGGGGAGCTGTTTTTT. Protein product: CASSEATGGTGELFF.

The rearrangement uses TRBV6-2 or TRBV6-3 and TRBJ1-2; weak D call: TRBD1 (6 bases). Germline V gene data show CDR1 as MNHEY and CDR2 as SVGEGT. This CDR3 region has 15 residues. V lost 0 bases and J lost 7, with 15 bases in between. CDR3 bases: TGTGCCAGCAGTTACTCGATAACAGGGCCCGGTGGCTACACCTTC. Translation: CASSYSITGPGGYTF.